This T cell receptor (beta chain) stems from a study of cytomegalovirus exposure and HLA in healthy donors. With respect to this clone: Its antigen is unidentified.

Study-level findings and limits: From TCR beta sequences, most subjects' HLA-A and HLA-B alleles were reportedly predicted accurately. Later analysis associated a missense DCLRE1C variant with TCR beta V- and J-gene trimming. In terms of immune exposure information, only CMV serostatus was available.

The PCR ran on 60 Vbeta and 13 Jbeta primers. Method: immunoSEQ multiplex PCR; TCRdb's copy keeps in-frame clones and lacks some. The table shows around 130,000 clones, with 70% to 85% occurring only once. V shed 4 bases and J 4 bases; nucleotides not matched to a gene: 4. Germline lookup yields CDR1 MNHEY and CDR2 SMNVEV (reference sequence). The CDR3 totals 15 residues. The rearrangement uses TRBV27 and TRBJ2-1, with 10 positions matching TRBD1. Sequences were obtained from PBMCs. The TCR was taken from a boy between 2 and 15 years old in good health and CMV-seronegative. The CDR3, as DNA: TGTGCCAGCAGTTCTCCGGGACAGGGGTACAATGAGCAGTTCTTC. The encoded protein is CASSSPGQGYNEQFF.